Listed below are T cell receptor beta chains from one sample, sequenced in a study of cytomegalovirus exposure and HLA in healthy donors. Using immunoSEQ multiplex PCR, the repertoire was profiled, and TCRdb retains in-frame clones only, with some absent. This table has 150,000 to 200,000 clones, more than 60% appearing once. The sequencing input was PBMCs. The receptors were sampled from a woman between 40 and 55 years old in good health and CMV-seropositive. Each CDR3 is given with its conserved first and last residue. Each record gives: V gene, clone size, D gene, J gene, CDR3 DNA, CDR3 protein. D genes are given only for firm matches. Some rows have no size entry. The others give once, few or many, or a class for an expanded clone.

>TRBV27|few|.|TRBJ2-7
TGTGCCAGCAGTTTCTCACAGGGACCCTACGAGCAGTACTTC
CASSFSQGPYEQYF
>TRBV4-2|.|.|TRBJ1-3
TGTGCCAGCAGCCAAGAAGGGGGGGGACGAAACACCATATATTTT
CASSQEGGGRNTIYF
>TRBV19|.|.|TRBJ1-2
TGTGCCAGTAGTATTGGGACAACTGGACTTTATGGCTACACCTTC
CASSIGTTGLYGYTF
>TRBV11-2|.|.|TRBJ1-1
TGTGCCAGCAGCTTAGCGACAGAAACTGAAGCTTTCTTT
CASSLATETEAFF
>TRBV29-1|.|TRBD1|TRBJ1-5
TGCAGCGTCGCGGGCCCGGGGACAGCTAATCAGCCCCAGCATTTT
CSVAGPGTANQPQHF
>TRBV15|.|TRBD1|TRBJ2-7
TGTGCCACCAGCAGAGGCCAAGAAGACAGGGCCTTATACGAGCAGTACTTC
CATSRGQEDRALYEQYF
>TRBV5-8|.|TRBD1|TRBJ2-2
TGTGCCAGCAGCCGCGGGACAGGGACGCCCGGGGAGCTGTTTTTT
CASSRGTGTPGELFF
>TRBV9|.|.|TRBJ2-2
TGTGCCAGCAGCGTTCTGACAGACCCCACCGGGGAGCTGTTTTTT
CASSVLTDPTGELFF
>TRBV28|few|.|TRBJ2-6
TGTGCCAGCACCCCCATCCGGAGCCCTGGGGCCAACGTCCTGACTTTC
CASTPIRSPGANVLTF
>TRBV11-2|.|TRBD2|TRBJ2-1
TGTGCCAGCAGCTTAATTAGCGGGAGCTCCTACAATGAGCAGTTCTTC
CASSLISGSSYNEQFF
>TRBV18|.|TRBD1|TRBJ1-2
TGTGCCAGCTCATCGGACAGGGGTGTTGGCTACACCTTC
CASSSDRGVGYTF
>TRBV7-9|.|TRBD2|TRBJ2-7
TGTGCCAGCAGCTACGGACTAGCGGACCCCTACGAGCAGTACTTC
CASSYGLADPYEQYF
>TRBV9|few|TRBD2|TRBJ2-5
TGTGCCAGCAGCGCGGGGGGGTACCAAGAGACCCAGTACTTC
CASSAGGYQETQYF
>TRBV30|few|.|TRBJ2-5
TGTGCCTGTTCCCGAGGGGGGGCTTGGGAGACCCAGTACTTC
CACSRGGAWETQYF
>TRBV7-2|.|.|TRBJ1-2
TGTGCCAGCAGCTTAGCCTCAGGGGCGCACTATGGCTACACCTTC
CASSLASGAHYGYTF
>TRBV7-9|.|TRBD1|TRBJ2-2
TGTGCCAGCAGCCGCGCTTTTCGACAGGGCGATAACACCGGGGAGCTGTTTTTT
CASSRAFRQGDNTGELFF
>TRBV2|.|TRBD2|TRBJ2-3
TGTGCCAGCAAGAGACTAGCGGGGGAGGGGGATACGCAGTATTTT
CASKRLAGEGDTQYF
>TRBV4-1|.|TRBD1|TRBJ2-4
TGCGCCAGCAGCCAACAGGGGGTAGCCAAAAACATTCAGTACTTC
CASSQQGVAKNIQYF
>TRBV7-3|once|.|TRBJ2-5
TGTGCCAGCAGCCGAAGCGGGGAGACCCAGTACTTC
CASSRSGETQYF
>TRBV5-1|.|.|TRBJ1-1
TGCGCCAGCAGCTTGGTCCCAGGTATGAACACTGAAGCTTTCTTT
CASSLVPGMNTEAFF
>TRBV14|.|.|TRBJ2-3
TGTGCCAGCAGCCAAGAGGGAGGCTTAGCTTCCACAGATACGCAGTATTTT
CASSQEGGLASTDTQYF
>TRBV29-1|.|.|TRBJ1-4
TGCAGCGTTGCGGGACAACCTAATGAAAAACTGTTTTTT
CSVAGQPNEKLFF
>TRBV7-3|.|.|TRBJ2-7
TGTGCCAGCAACGCGGGGACGGACGAGCAGTACTTC
CASNAGTDEQYF
>TRBV4-3|.|TRBD2|TRBJ2-1
TGCGCCAGCAGCCAAGATCAGGCGGGGGGTTACAATGAGCAGTTCTTC
CASSQDQAGGYNEQFF
>TRBV29-1|.|.|TRBJ2-7
TGCAGCGTTACATTGGGCCCTTACGAGCAGTACTTC
CSVTLGPYEQYF
>TRBV4-1|.|.|TRBJ2-7
TGCGCCAACAGCCAAGCCCCGGGTGGCTCCTACGAGCAGTACTTC
CANSQAPGGSYEQYF
>TRBV2|.|.|TRBJ1-6
TGTGCCAGCAGTGGTGCGAATTCACCCCTCCACTTT
CASSGANSPLHF
>TRBV9|.|.|TRBJ2-7
TGTGCCAGCAGCGCTAGTGTTCAGGGTGTCGACGAGCAGTACTTC
CASSASVQGVDEQYF
>TRBV7-2|.|TRBD1|TRBJ2-7
TGTGCCAGCAGCCGGATACAGGGGAACGAGCAGTACTTC
CASSRIQGNEQYF
>TRBV7-2|once|.|TRBJ1-2
TGTGCCAGCAGCTTAGAGGGGAGGCGTGGCTACACCTTC
CASSLEGRRGYTF
>TRBV25-1|.|.|TRBJ2-3
TGTGCCAGCAGTAATCTATCGGGGAACACAGATACGCAGTATTTT
CASSNLSGNTDTQYF
>TRBV7-7|.|.|TRBJ2-7
TGTGCTAGCAGCGCCGGCCCTGACGGAGACTACGAGCAGTACTTC
CASSAGPDGDYEQYF
>TRBV5-1|.|.|TRBJ2-6
TGCGCCAGCAGCTGGACACTCATAACTAGCTCGGGGGCCAACGTCCTGACTTTC
CASSWTLITSSGANVLTF
>TRBV23-1|.|.|TRBJ2-3
TGCGCCAGCAGTCAAGGGCAGGGAATACAAGATACGCAGTATTTT
CASSQGQGIQDTQYF
>TRBV27|.|.|TRBJ2-5
TGTGCCAGCAGTTTATCGGGGCTAGCGGAGACCCAGTACTTC
CASSLSGLAETQYF
>TRBV11-2|.|TRBD1|TRBJ1-2
TGTGCCAGCAGCTCAGACAGGGGAAACTATGGCTACACCTTC
CASSSDRGNYGYTF
>TRBV25-1|few|.|TRBJ2-2
TGTGCCAGCAGTGAACGAGGCATCGGGGAGCTGTTTTTT
CASSERGIGELFF
>TRBV9|once|TRBD1|TRBJ1-6
TGTGCCAGCAGCGGAGGACAGGGCCCCTATAATTCACCCCTCCACTTT
CASSGGQGPYNSPLHF
>TRBV19|.|.|TRBJ2-2
TGTGCCAGTAGGAATTCGAGGGACACCGGGGAGCTGTTTTTT
CASRNSRDTGELFF
>TRBV7-9|once|TRBD2|TRBJ2-1
TGTGCCAGCAGCCGGACTAGCGGGAGGAGCTATGAGCAGTTCTTC
CASSRTSGRSYEQFF
>TRBV27|.|TRBD1|TRBJ2-5
TGTGCCAGCAGTTCCCCCCGGACAGGGTGGGGGGAGACCCAGTACTTC
CASSSPRTGWGETQYF
>TRBV5-1|few|TRBD1|TRBJ1-6
TGCGCCAGCAGCCTACAACCGACAGGGACAGGCGCTTCACCCCTCCACTTT
CASSLQPTGTGASPLHF
>TRBV7-2|.|.|TRBJ2-1
TGTGCCAGCAGCTTAGTCCAGGGCGACCACAATGAGCAGTTCTTC
CASSLVQGDHNEQFF
>TRBV5-4|.|TRBD1|TRBJ2-7
TGTGCCACCATAGACAGGGCGACAGCGCTAGGGCCAGTCGCTGACTACGAGCAGTACTTC
CATIDRATALGPVADYEQYF
>TRBV6-5|.|.|TRBJ1-3
TGTGCCAGCAGTTACCAGAGGAACTCTGGAAACACCATATATTTT
CASSYQRNSGNTIYF
>TRBV19|.|TRBD2|TRBJ2-2
TGTGCCAGTAGTATAGGCAGTAGCGGGGTCACCGGGGAGCTGTTTTTT
CASSIGSSGVTGELFF
>TRBV18|once|.|TRBJ1-1
TGTGCCAGCTCCCCTACCCAGGCTTTGAACACTGAAGCTTTCTTT
CASSPTQALNTEAFF
>TRBV7-3|.|.|TRBJ2-7
TGTGCCAGCAGCTTAAGGGGGCAGGGTGAATACGAGCAGTACTTC
CASSLRGQGEYEQYF
>TRBV14|.|.|TRBJ1-2
TGTGCCAGCAGCCAAGAAACGGTGAAGGGGCTTCATGGCTACACCTTC
CASSQETVKGLHGYTF
>TRBV6-6|.|TRBD2|TRBJ2-3
TGTGCCAGCAGTTACTCGACTAGCGGGAGCACAGATACGCAGTATTTT
CASSYSTSGSTDTQYF
>TRBV6-1|.|.|TRBJ2-3
TGTGCCAGCAGTGGCCCCGCGGCGGGAAGACTAACAGATACGCAGTATTTT
CASSGPAAGRLTDTQYF
>TRBV19|.|.|TRBJ1-5
TGTGCCAGTAGAGGTGGGGGGGGTTATAGCAATCAGCCCCAGCATTTT
CASRGGGGYSNQPQHF
>TRBV2|.|.|TRBJ1-5
TGTGCCAGCAGTGAAGGGGGGGGTCAGCCCCAGCATTTT
CASSEGGGQPQHF
>TRBV6-5|once|TRBD1|TRBJ2-2
TGTGCCAGCAGCCATGACAGGGCCAGTCGGGAGCTGTTTTTT
CASSHDRASRELFF
>TRBV6-1|.|.|TRBJ2-3
TGTGCCAGCAGCCGGGAGATGCGTGGGCTGGATACGCAGTATTTT
CASSREMRGLDTQYF
>TRBV4-3|.|TRBD2|TRBJ2-1
TGCGCCAGCAGCCGAAGTCTAGCGGGAGGTATGAGTGAGCAGTTCTTC
CASSRSLAGGMSEQFF
>TRBV5-1|.|TRBD2|TRBJ2-2
TGCGCCAGCAGCTGGGCTAGCGGGAATGGGGAGCTGTTTTTT
CASSWASGNGELFF
>TRBV7-9|.|.|TRBJ2-5
TGTGCCAGCAGCGCCTACAGGGTTCGGGAGACCCAGTACTTC
CASSAYRVRETQYF
>TRBV28|.|.|TRBJ1-2
TGTGCCAGCTTTCGGGACTATGGCTACACCTTC
CASFRDYGYTF
>TRBV20-1|.|.|TRBJ2-7
TGCAGTGCTGGGCCCTACGAGCAGTACTTC
CSAGPYEQYF